This entry concerns a single TCR beta chain. The record originates from a study of radiotherapy plus CTLA-4 blockade in lung cancer. Background on the study: Objective responses emerged in under 20% of patients, and 25% to 40% attained disease control.

Ipilimumab CTLA-4 blockade and focal radiation were given to patients with chemo-refractory metastatic non-small-cell lung cancer. The CDR3 covers 18 residues. Germline lookup yields CDR1 SQVTM and CDR2 ANQGSEA. V was clipped by 3 bases and J by 0 bases; unmatched bases: 10. The table came from immunoSEQ multiplex PCR; TCRdb's copy has only in-frame clones and leaves some out. Among tens of thousands of clones listed, about three quarters were seen once. The TCR comes from a human donor with non-small cell lung cancer who had a partial response to radiotherapy plus ipilimumab. Specimen: peripheral blood, collected from a patient treated with radiotherapy plus ipilimumab. The V gene is TRBV29-1, the J gene TRBJ2-7; 14 nucleotides match TRBD2. CDR3 sequence: CSVEGIWTSGGISYEQYF. The CDR3 nucleotides read TGCAGCGTTGAGGGCATATGGACTAGCGGGGGGATCTCCTACGAGCAGTACTTC.